This T cell receptor beta chain originates from a study of blood T cell repertoires in COVID-19. Participant age was roughly 18 to 100 years, and participants resided in fewer than 25 US areas. Profiled with immunoSEQ multiplex PCR; TCRdb holds only in-frame clones, not every one. The sample holds roughly 230,000 clones, roughly 90% seen once. The source of this sequence is a woman in her 30s with acute COVID-19. The sequenced sample consisted of PBMCs or T cells enriched from blood (not recorded which).

CDR3 sequence reads: CASSDSGGHQPQHF. The CDR3 DNA reads TGTGCCAGCAGTGACTCAGGGGGGCATCAGCCCCAGCATTTT. The rearrangement links TRBV9 to TRBJ1-5; TRBD1 matches 7 bases. V shed 5 bases and J 5 bases; nucleotides not matched to a gene: 7. This CDR3 is 14 amino acids long. The germline CDR1 and CDR2 sequences are SGDLS and YYNGEE.